A selection of T cell receptor beta chains follows, all from one sample in a study of molecular identifiers for immune sequencing clone quantification. One entry per CDR3 protein results from TCRdb running MiXCR on the PCR reads. The sample lists hundreds of thousands of distinct CDR3 sequences, about 20% seen once, with roughly 0.85% in the top ten. The specimen sequenced was naive CD8+ T cells from blood, with Jurkat cell RNA spiked in. Every receptor here comes from a human donor in good health. Some libraries in this study had Jurkat cell RNA spiked in. Each CDR3 is given with its conserved first and last residue. D genes are given only for firm matches. Some rows mark clone size as missing; the rest say once, few, many or name a class of expanded clone.

j_gene,abundance,d_gene,v_gene,CDR3nt,CDR3aa
TRBJ1-1,many,TRBD1,TRBV27,TGTGCCAGCAGTTGGACAGGGAGGAACACTGAAGCTTTCTTT,CASSWTGRNTEAFF
TRBJ2-7,many,TRBD1,TRBV7-9,TGTGCCAGCAGCTCCGACCTGACAGGGAAGGAGTACTTC,CASSSDLTGKEYF
TRBJ2-6,few,TRBD1,TRBV18,TGTGCCAGCACTCAGACAGGGGGTGTCTCTGGGGCCAACGTCCTGACTTTC,CASTQTGGVSGANVLTF
TRBJ2-1,.,TRBD2,TRBV20-1,TGCAGTGCTAAGCCGGGACTAGCGTACAATGAGCAGTTCTTC,CSAKPGLAYNEQFF
TRBJ2-2,many,.,TRBV29-1,TGCAGCGTTGAAGCAGGCTTTAACACCGGGGAGCTGTTTTTT,CSVEAGFNTGELFF
TRBJ1-4,.,.,TRBV6-2/TRBV6-3,TGTGCCAGCAGTTCGGGACGGCTAACTAGTGAAAAACCGTTTTTT,CASSSGRLTSEKPFF
TRBJ2-1,many,TRBD2,TRBV12-3/TRBV12-4,TGTGCCAGCAGTCACACCGCGGGGGGTAAAGGGCAGTTCTTC,CASSHTAGGKGQFF
TRBJ2-7,many,.,TRBV2,TGTGCCAGCAGTGACACCCGGACCCCGCTCGGGCGGTACTTC,CASSDTRTPLGRYF
TRBJ2-7,.,TRBD2,TRBV6-5,TGTGCCAGCGGTTACTCAACGGGGGGCTACGAGCAGTACTTC,CASGYSTGGYEQYF
TRBJ2-3,many,TRBD2,TRBV20-1,TGCAGTGCCCAAGGGACTAGCGACTACTCTAGCACAGATACGCAGTATTTT,CSAQGTSDYSSTDTQYF
TRBJ2-2,many,.,TRBV20-1,TGCAGTGCTAGGCTCAGGATTACCGGGGAGCTGTTTTTT,CSARLRITGELFF
TRBJ2-1,.,TRBD2,TRBV28,TGTGCCAGCAGTTCACGTATGGCTAGCGGAGTAAACAATGAGCAGCTCTTC,CASSSRMASGVNNEQLF
TRBJ2-3,many,TRBD1,TRBV9,TGTGCCAGCAGCGTAGAGGGACAGAACACAGATACGCAGTATTTT,CASSVEGQNTDTQYF
TRBJ1-4,many,.,TRBV19,TGTGCCAGTAGTATGATGGACACTTCTAATGAAAAACTGTTTTTT,CASSMMDTSNEKLFF
TRBJ2-7,.,.,TRBV27,TGTGCCAGCAGTTTCCAGGATACCTACGAGCAGTACTTC,CASSFQDTYEQYF
TRBJ1-5,.,.,TRBV28,TGTGCCGCCTCGGGAGGGGTGACGAATGATCAGCCCCAGCATTTT,CAASGGVTNDQPQHF
TRBJ2-5,many,.,TRBV12-5,TGTGCTAGTGGTTTGGACGTCGCGGGGAACCAAGAGACCCAGTACTTC,CASGLDVAGNQETQYF
TRBJ2-6,many,.,TRBV4-3,TGCGCCAGCAGCCAGACATTCTCTGGGGCCAACGTCCTGACTTTC,CASSQTFSGANVLTF
TRBJ2-3,many,TRBD2,TRBV5-6,TGTGCCAGCAGCTTGGGAGCGGGAAACACCATTGGAGATACGCAGTATTTT,CASSLGAGNTIGDTQYF
TRBJ1-1,many,TRBD1,TRBV6-1,TGTGCCAGCAGTGAAGGGAACAGGGGGGGGACTGAAGCTTTCTTT,CASSEGNRGGTEAFF
TRBJ1-2,once,.,TRBV2,TGTGCCGGCAGTGAAAAGACAGGCACTCTTGGCTACACCTTC,CAGSEKTGTLGYTF
TRBJ2-7,many,.,TRBV28,TGTGCCAGCAGTCTACGCAGGGGACCGACCTACGAGCAGTACTTC,CASSLRRGPTYEQYF
TRBJ1-2,few,.,TRBV12-3/TRBV12-4,TGTGCCAGCAGTCACGGGACGGTGGGATATGGCTACACCTTC,CASSHGTVGYGYTF
TRBJ2-7,.,.,TRBV7-9,TGTGCCAGCGGCTTAGGTTACTACGAGCAGTACTTC,CASGLGYYEQYF
TRBJ2-1,.,.,TRBV29-1,TGCAGCGTGGAGTACAATGAGCAGTTCTTC,CSVEYNEQFF